This is a list of T cell receptor beta chains from one sample in a study of blood T cells in healthy people across ages. TCRdb re-analysed the 5' RACE reads in MiXCR, keeping a single row per CDR3 protein. The sample shows roughly 1 million distinct CDR3 sequences, about 25% of them seen only once. The sample also formed part of further work on T cells of mothers and their children.

Sequencing was done on a sample of blood. These receptors were obtained from a girl aged 2-9 years in good health. Both conserved end residues are part of each CDR3. D genes are given only for firm matches. A row's size may be missing; if present it is once, few, many or a size class.

j_call d_call clone_size v_call cdr3_nt cdr3_aa
TRBJ1-5 - - TRBV20-1 TGCAGTGCTAGTCAGGGAGGGGACTGGCAGCCCCAGCATTTT CSASQGGDWQPQHF
TRBJ1-2 - - TRBV9 TGTGCCAGCAGCGTAGATTTCGCCGGCGGCTACACCTTC CASSVDFAGGYTF
TRBJ1-1 - few TRBV20-1 TGCAGTGCTAGGGGGGAGGGAGGGTACACTGAAGCTTTCTTT CSARGEGGYTEAFF
TRBJ1-2 TRBD1 few TRBV3-1 TGTGCCAGCAGCGAAAAATCACAGGGGAGATACTATGGCTACACCTTC CASSEKSQGRYYGYTF
TRBJ2-1 TRBD1 once TRBV11-2 TGTGCCAGCAGCCAGCGACCTCTAATTCAGACAGGGATGATCGACAATGAGCAGTTCTTC CASSQRPLIQTGMIDNEQFF
TRBJ1-5 - - TRBV7-8 TGTGCCAGCAGCCACCCCGAGCAGCCCCAGCATTTT CASSHPEQPQHF
TRBJ2-5 TRBD1 few TRBV4-1 TGCGCCAGCAGCCAAGATGGAACAGGGGAAGAGACCCAGTACTTC CASSQDGTGEETQYF
TRBJ2-7 - few TRBV27 TGTGCCAGCAGGGCAGGTATGTTGGACTACGAGCAGTACTTC CASRAGMLDYEQYF
TRBJ2-1 TRBD2 - TRBV4-1 TGCGCCAGCCAGGGGACTAGCGGGGGTAATGAGCAGTTCTTC CASQGTSGGNEQFF
TRBJ2-5 - - TRBV29-1 TGCAGCGTTGTGGGCAGGATGGTGGAGACCCAGTACTTC CSVVGRMVETQYF
TRBJ2-7 - - TRBV6-6 TGTGCCAGCACCTGGGGGATGGCCTACGAGCAGTACTTC CASTWGMAYEQYF
TRBJ2-7 TRBD1 - TRBV10-3 TGTGCCTCGGGGACAGACGAGCAGTACTTC CASGTDEQYF
TRBJ1-1 - - TRBV12-3/TRBV12-4 TGTGCCAGCATCCAGGGGTACGGGAACACTGAAGCTTTCTTT CASIQGYGNTEAFF
TRBJ2-6 - - TRBV27 TGTGCCAGCAGTCCGATAATCAGGGTATCTGGGCCCAACGTCCTGACTTTC CASSPIIRVSGPNVLTF
TRBJ2-1 - - TRBV10-3 TGTGCCACAAAATGGGATAGGACCTACAATGAGCAGTTCTTC CATKWDRTYNEQFF
TRBJ2-3 - - TRBV7-2 TGTGCCAGCAGCTTAGACCCAGGGGTCGCAGATACGCAGTATTTT CASSLDPGVADTQYF
TRBJ1-5 - few TRBV28 TGTGCCAGCAGTCCCGACTACTATCTCTTTTCCAATCAGCCCCAGCATTTT CASSPDYYLFSNQPQHF
TRBJ2-2 - - TRBV10-3 TGTGCCATCAGTGATGAGTATCCCGGGGAGCTGTTTTTT CAISDEYPGELFF
TRBJ2-7 - - TRBV7-3 TGTGCCAGCAGCTTACTCGGGAGTGGGGACGAGCAGTACTTC CASSLLGSGDEQYF
TRBJ2-1 - - TRBV29-1 TGCAGCGTTGAATTTGACTGGGGCAATGAGCAGTTCTTC CSVEFDWGNEQFF
TRBJ2-1 - - TRBV5-1 TGCGCCAGCAGCTTGGCGGCTAGCGCCTACAATGAGCAGTTCTTC CASSLAASAYNEQFF
TRBJ1-5 - - TRBV12-3/TRBV12-4 TGTGCCAGCAGCCAAGGGGGGACTTTGACGGGGGCAGAGCCCCAGCATTTT CASSQGGTLTGAEPQHF
TRBJ2-7 - - TRBV9 TGTGCCAGCAGCGCGGATGGCGGTAAAGGTACCGAGCAGTACTTC CASSADGGKGTEQYF
TRBJ2-7 - few TRBV28 TGTGCCAGCAGTTTCGGATTTTACGAGCAGTACTTC CASSFGFYEQYF
TRBJ2-7 TRBD2 - TRBV20-1 TGCAGTGCGGTAGCGGGAAGTAGCGACGAGCAGTACTTC CSAVAGSSDEQYF
TRBJ2-4 - - TRBV6-1 TGTGCCAGCACCGAAGGGGACTTTGCCAAAAACATTCAGTACTTC CASTEGDFAKNIQYF
TRBJ2-3 - - TRBV14 TGTGCCAGCAGCTTTCTCGGATCGGGATGGCAAGATACGCAGTATTTT CASSFLGSGWQDTQYF
TRBJ2-7 - - TRBV20-1 TGCAGTGCTAGGTCCATTAAAGGGAACGAGCAGTACTTC CSARSIKGNEQYF
TRBJ2-7 - few TRBV2 TGTGCCAGCAGAAGTGGCCTCCTAGAGCAGTACTTC CASRSGLLEQYF
TRBJ1-4 - once TRBV13 TGTGCCAGCAGCGTGCAGGGCTCACTGGGTGAAAAACTGTTTTTT CASSVQGSLGEKLFF
TRBJ1-2 - - TRBV10-3 TGTGCCATCAGTGACGAGGGATTTTATGGCTACACCTTC CAISDEGFYGYTF
TRBJ2-7 - few TRBV4-1 TGCGCCAGCAGCCAAGATGGTGGCAAAACTTACGAGCAGTACTTC CASSQDGGKTYEQYF
TRBJ2-3 - - TRBV20-1 TGCAGTGCTAGAGACACCCGCACAGATACGCAGTATTTT CSARDTRTDTQYF
TRBJ1-1 - - TRBV15 TGTGCCACCACCATGAAGACCACAGGAGACACTGAAGCTTTCTTT CATTMKTTGDTEAFF
TRBJ2-1 TRBD1 few TRBV28 TGTGCCAGCAGTCCCACAGGGGAATGGAATGAGCAGTTCTTC CASSPTGEWNEQFF
TRBJ2-5 - few TRBV7-2 TGTGCCAGCAGCTGGGGACTGATTGGTGAAGAGACCCAGTACTTC CASSWGLIGEETQYF